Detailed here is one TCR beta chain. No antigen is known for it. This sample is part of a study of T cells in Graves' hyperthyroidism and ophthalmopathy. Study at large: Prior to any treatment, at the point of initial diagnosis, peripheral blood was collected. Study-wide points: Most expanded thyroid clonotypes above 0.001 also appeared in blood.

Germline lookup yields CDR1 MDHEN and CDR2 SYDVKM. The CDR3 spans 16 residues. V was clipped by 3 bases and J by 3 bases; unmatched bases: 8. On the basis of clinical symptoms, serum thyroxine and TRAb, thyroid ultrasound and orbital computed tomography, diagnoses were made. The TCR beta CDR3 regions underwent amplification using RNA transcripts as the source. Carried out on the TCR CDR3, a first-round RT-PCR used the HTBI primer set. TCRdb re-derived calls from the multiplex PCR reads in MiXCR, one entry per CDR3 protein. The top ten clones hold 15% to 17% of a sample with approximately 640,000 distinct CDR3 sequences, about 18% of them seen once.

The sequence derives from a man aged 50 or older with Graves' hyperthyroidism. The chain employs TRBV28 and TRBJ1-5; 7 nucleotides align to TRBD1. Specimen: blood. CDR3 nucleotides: TGTGCCAGCAGTTTGTACAGGGGAGGCAACAATCAGCCCCAGCATTTT. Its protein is CASSLYRGGNNQPQHF. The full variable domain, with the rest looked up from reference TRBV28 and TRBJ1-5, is DVKVTQSSRYLVKRTGEKVFLECVQDMDHENMFWYRQDPGLGLRLIYFSYDVKMKEKGDIPEGYSVSREKKERFSLILESASTNQTSMYLCASSLYRGGNNQPQHFGDGTRLSIL.